This T cell receptor beta chain was sequenced in a study of OX40 agonist ivuxolimab in advanced cancers. For the study in its entirety: Ivuxolimab, which targeted the costimulatory receptor OX40 (CD134), was an agonistic, fully human IgG2 monoclonal antibody. Intravenous ivuxolimab was administered to patients every 2 weeks at six dose levels: 0.01, 0.1, 0.3, 1.5, 3 and 10 mg/kg. Of the approximately 50 dose-escalation patients, hepatocellular carcinoma was present in around 20, melanoma in around 15, renal cell carcinoma in 9 and head and neck cancer in 9. In the dose-escalation cohort, 70% to 85% of patients were male, and the mean age was around 60 years, with a range of about 23 to 80. Patients were allowed to have had prior anti-PD-1, anti-PD-L1 or anti-CTLA-4 therapy, and roughly 40% of the dose-escalation patients had been treated with checkpoint inhibitors. Partial responses were achieved by three dose-escalation patients, of whom one had hepatocellular carcinoma and two had cutaneous melanoma. The purpose of peripheral TCRbeta sequencing was to test whether ivuxolimab changed TCR sequence diversity and led to clonal T-cell expansion. The paper covers the monotherapy dose-escalation part of the phase I ivuxolimab trial, which included N ≈ 57 patients. What the research found in general, with its limitations: At doses of 0.1 to 3.0 mg/kg, clonal expansion of both CD4+ and CD8+ T cells in blood was seen between baseline and week 6. Which antigens the clonally expanded peripheral T cells were specific for was not determined. After ivuxolimab, CD8+ T cells had more expanded clones than CD4+ T cells on average. Partial responders in the 0.1-3.0 mg/kg groups had among the lowest normalized peripheral clonal expansion, especially among CD8+ T cells. Low levels of normalized T-cell clonal expansion were also seen in some patients who did not respond.

Patients with autoimmune disease history or receiving systemic immunosuppression were excluded from the trial. Peripheral blood for TCR sequencing was collected from all dose cohorts at baseline, on cycle 4 day 1, and on cycle 7 day 1. The samples were drawn from a first-in-human, open-label, multicenter phase I dose-escalation trial of ivuxolimab. Adults with locally advanced or metastatic melanoma, renal cell, hepatocellular, or head and neck squamous cell carcinoma were enrolled in the trial. Before TCR sequencing, CD4+ and CD8+ T cells were separately sorted from peripheral blood. A word on this clone: It has no known antigen specificity. Base qualities are not provided; no much larger clone lies one nucleotide away.

Genomic DNA was extracted from sorted cells for sequencing of the TCRbeta CDR3 region. TCRbeta CDR3 regions were sequenced using the immunoSEQ Assay. TCRdb provides this immuneACCESS table in a form limited to in-frame rearrangements. Some clones are lacking; in checked studies, under half of them reflect an unresolved V gene, and why the rest are absent is not known. In all, the sample holds roughly 60,000 clones, and around 93% of those were seen once. Roughly 0.45% of the sample is held by the ten biggest clonotypes. From the cysteine up to the phenylalanine, the CDR3 has a length of 12 residues. Here the CDR3 DNA is all that survives: 36 bases in frame from base 1. As encoded in the germline V gene, CDR1 is MDHEN while CDR2 is SYDVKM.

The sequence links TRBV28 to TRBJ2-5; no D gene call is confident. The DNA end lines up better with TRBJ2-7; the J call may be wrong. Sequencing was performed on CD4+ or CD8+ T cells sorted from blood, taken in a trial of the OX40 agonist ivuxolimab. The receptor was derived from an adult with an advanced solid tumor such as melanoma, head and neck, liver or kidney cancer. The DNA reads TGTGCCAGCAGACAAGCAACCTACGAGCAGTACTTC. It encodes CASRQATYEQYF.